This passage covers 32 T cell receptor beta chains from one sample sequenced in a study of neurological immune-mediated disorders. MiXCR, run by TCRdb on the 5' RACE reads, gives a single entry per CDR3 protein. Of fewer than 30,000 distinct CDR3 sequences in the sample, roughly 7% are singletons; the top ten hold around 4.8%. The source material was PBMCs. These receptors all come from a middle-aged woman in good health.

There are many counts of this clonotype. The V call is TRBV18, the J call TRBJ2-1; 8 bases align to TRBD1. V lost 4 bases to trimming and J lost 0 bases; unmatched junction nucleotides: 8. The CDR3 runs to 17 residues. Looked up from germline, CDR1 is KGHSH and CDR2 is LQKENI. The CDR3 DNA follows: TGTGCCAGCTCACAACTGACAGGGGAGTCCTCCTACAATGAGCAGTTCTTC. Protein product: CASSQLTGESSYNEQFF.

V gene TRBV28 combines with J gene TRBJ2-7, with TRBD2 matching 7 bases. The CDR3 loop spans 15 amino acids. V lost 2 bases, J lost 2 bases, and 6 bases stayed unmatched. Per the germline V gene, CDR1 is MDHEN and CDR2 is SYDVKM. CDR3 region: CASSLKSAGAYEQYF. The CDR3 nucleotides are TGTGCCAGCAGTTTAAAGTCGGCGGGAGCCTACGAGCAGTACTTC. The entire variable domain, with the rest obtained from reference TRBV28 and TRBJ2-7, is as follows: DVKVTQSSRYLVKRTGEKVFLECVQDMDHENMFWYRQDPGLGLRLIYFSYDVKMKEKGDIPEGYSVSREKKERFSLILESASTNQTSMYLCASSLKSAGAYEQYFGPGTRLTVT.

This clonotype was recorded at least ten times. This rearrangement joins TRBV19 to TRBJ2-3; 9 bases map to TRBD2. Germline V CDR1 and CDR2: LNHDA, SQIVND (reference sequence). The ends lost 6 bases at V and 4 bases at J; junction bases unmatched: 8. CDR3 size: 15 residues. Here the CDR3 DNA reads TGTGCCAGTAGCATGCGGGGGGGCCAGGCAGATACGCAGTATTTT. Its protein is CASSMRGGQADTQYF. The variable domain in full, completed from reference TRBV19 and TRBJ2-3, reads DGGITQSPKYLFRKEGQNVTLSCEQNLNHDAMYWYRQDPGQGLRLIYYSQIVNDFQKGDIAEGYSVSREKKESFPLTVTSAQKNPTAFYLCASSMRGGQADTQYFGPGTRLTVL.

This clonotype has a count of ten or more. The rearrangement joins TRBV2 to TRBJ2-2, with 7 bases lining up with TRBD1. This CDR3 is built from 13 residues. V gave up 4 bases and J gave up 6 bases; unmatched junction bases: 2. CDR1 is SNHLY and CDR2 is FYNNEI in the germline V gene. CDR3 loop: CASSAGGSGELFF. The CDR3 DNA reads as TGTGCCAGCAGTGCAGGGGGATCCGGGGAGCTGTTTTTT. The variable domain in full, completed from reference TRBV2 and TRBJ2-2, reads EPEVTQTPSHQVTQMGQEVILRCVPISNHLYFYWYRQILGQKVEFLVSFYNNEISEKSEIFDDQFSVERPDGSNFTLKIRSTKLEDSAMYFCASSAGGSGELFFGEGSRLTVL.

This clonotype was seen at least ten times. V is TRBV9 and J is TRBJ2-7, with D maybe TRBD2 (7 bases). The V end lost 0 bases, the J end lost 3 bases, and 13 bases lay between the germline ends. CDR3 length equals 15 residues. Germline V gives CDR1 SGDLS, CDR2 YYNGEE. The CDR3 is CASSVGGGFDYEQYF. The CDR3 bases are TGTGCCAGCAGCGTAGGCGGGGGCTTTGACTACGAGCAGTACTTC.

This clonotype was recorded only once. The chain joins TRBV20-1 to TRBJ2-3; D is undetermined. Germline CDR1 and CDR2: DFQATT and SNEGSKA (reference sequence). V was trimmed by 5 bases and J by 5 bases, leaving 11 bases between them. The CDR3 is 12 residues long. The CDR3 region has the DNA TGCAGTGCTCTAAGTTCCCTAGATACGCAGTATTTT. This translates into CSALSSLDTQYF.

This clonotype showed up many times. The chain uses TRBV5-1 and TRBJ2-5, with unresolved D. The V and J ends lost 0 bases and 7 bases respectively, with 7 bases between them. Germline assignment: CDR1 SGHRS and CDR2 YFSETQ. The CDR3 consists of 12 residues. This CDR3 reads CASSLDARTQYF. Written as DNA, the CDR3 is TGCGCCAGCAGCTTGGACGCCAGGACCCAGTACTTC.

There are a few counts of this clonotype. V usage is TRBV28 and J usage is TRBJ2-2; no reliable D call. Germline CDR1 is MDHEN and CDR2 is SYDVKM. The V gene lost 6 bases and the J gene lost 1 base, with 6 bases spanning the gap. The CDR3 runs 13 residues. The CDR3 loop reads CASRSGNTGELFF. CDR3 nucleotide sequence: TGTGCCAGCAGATCGGGGAACACCGGGGAGCTGTTTTTT.

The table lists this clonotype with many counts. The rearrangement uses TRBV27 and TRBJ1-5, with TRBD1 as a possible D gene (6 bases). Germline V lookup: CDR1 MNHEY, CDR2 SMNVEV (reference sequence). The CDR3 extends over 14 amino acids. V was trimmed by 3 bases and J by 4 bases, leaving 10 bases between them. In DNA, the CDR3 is TGTGCCAGCAGTTTTTCAGGGGAGAATCAGCCCCAGCATTTT. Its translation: CASSFSGENQPQHF.

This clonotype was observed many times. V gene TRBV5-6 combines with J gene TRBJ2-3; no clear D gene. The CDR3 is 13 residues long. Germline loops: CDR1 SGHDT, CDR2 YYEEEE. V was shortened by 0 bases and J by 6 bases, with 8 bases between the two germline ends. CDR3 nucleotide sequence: TGTGCCAGCAGCTTGGGTCTAACGGATACGCAGTATTTT. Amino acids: CASSLGLTDTQYF.

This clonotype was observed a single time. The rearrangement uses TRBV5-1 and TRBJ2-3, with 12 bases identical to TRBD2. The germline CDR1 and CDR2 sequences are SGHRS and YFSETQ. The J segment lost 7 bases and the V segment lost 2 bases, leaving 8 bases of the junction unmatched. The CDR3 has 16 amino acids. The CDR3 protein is CASSFGPLAGGYTQYF. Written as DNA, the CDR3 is TGCGCCAGCAGCTTTGGCCCACTAGCGGGAGGATATACGCAGTATTTT.

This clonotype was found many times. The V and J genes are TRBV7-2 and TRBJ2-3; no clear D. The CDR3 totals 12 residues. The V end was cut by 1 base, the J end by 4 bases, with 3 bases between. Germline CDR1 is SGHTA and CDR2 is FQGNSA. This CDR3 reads CASSLGADTQYF. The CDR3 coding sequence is TGTGCCAGCAGCTTAGGAGCAGATACGCAGTATTTT.

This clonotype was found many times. The CDR3 reads CSARVVGMNTEAFF. CDR3 bases: TGCAGTGCTAGAGTAGTAGGCATGAACACTGAAGCTTTCTTT. The J gene is TRBJ1-1, the V gene TRBV20-1; no reliable D call. This CDR3 is built from 14 residues. CDR1 is DFQATT and CDR2 is SNEGSKA in the germline V gene (reference sequence). Trimming stripped 1 base from V and 0 bases from J, with 9 bases between.

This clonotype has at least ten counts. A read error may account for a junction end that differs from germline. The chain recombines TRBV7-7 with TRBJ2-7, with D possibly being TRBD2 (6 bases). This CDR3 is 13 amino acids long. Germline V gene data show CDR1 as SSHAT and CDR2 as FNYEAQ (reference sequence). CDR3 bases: TGCGCCGTTGGGCGCGGGAAAGGCTACGAGCAGTACTTC. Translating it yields CAVGRGKGYEQYF.

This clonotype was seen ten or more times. CDR3 DNA sequence: TGTGCCAGCAGTGATAAGTACAGGATGCACCACAATGAGCAGTTCTTC. Encoded protein: CASSDKYRMHHNEQFF. V is TRBV25-1 and J is TRBJ2-1; the D gene is possibly TRBD1 (5 bases). CDR3 length: 16 amino acids. V was clipped by 3 bases and J by 5 bases, with 17 bases between them. The germline CDR1 and CDR2 sequences are MGHDK and SYGVNS.

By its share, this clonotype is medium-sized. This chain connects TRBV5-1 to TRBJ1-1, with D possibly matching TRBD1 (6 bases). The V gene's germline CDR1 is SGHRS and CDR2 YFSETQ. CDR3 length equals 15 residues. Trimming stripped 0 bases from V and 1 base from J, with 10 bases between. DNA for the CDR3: TGCGCCAGCAGCTTGGATAACAGGGAGAACACTGAAGCTTTCTTT. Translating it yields CASSLDNRENTEAFF. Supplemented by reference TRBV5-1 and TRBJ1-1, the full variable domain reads KAGVTQTPRYLIKTRGQQVTLSCSPISGHRSVSWYQQTPGQGLQFLFEYFSETQRNKGNFPGRFSGRQFSNSRSEMNVSTLELGDSALYLCASSLDNRENTEAFFGQGTRLTVV.

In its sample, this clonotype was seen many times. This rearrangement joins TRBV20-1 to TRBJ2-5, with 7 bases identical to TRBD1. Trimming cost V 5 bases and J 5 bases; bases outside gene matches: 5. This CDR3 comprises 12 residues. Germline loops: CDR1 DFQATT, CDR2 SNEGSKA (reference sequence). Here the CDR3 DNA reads TGCAGTGCTCAGGGGGTTCAGGAGACCCAGTACTTC. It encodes CSAQGVQETQYF.

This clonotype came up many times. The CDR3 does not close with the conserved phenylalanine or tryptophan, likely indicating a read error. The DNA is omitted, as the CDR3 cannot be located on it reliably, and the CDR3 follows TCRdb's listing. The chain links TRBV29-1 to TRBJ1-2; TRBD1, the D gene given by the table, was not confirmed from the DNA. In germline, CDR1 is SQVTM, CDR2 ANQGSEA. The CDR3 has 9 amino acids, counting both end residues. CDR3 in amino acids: CSVEEGGRV.

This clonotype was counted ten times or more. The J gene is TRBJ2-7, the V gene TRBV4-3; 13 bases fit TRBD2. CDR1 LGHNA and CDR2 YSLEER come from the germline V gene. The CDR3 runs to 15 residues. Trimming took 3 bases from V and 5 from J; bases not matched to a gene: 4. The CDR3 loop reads CASSHGTSGEDEQYF. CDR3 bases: TGCGCCAGCAGCCACGGGACTAGCGGGGAAGACGAGCAGTACTTC.

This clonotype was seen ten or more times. The CDR3 nucleotides are TGCAGTGCTAGTTTAGCGGGCCTAGCCAAAAACATTCAGTACTTC. It translates to CSASLAGLAKNIQYF. The J gene is TRBJ2-4, the V gene TRBV20-1, with TRBD2 matching over 7 bases. CDR3 length: 15 residues. V lost 3 bases, J lost 0 bases, and 5 bases stayed unmatched. The V gene's germline CDR1 is DFQATT and CDR2 SNEGSKA (reference sequence).

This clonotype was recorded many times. The CDR3 nucleotides are TGTGCCAGCAGCCGACTAGCGGGAGGACACCTGGGGTATTTT. It specifies CASSRLAGGHLGYF. The genes are TRBV7-9 and TRBJ2-3; TRBD2 agrees at 13 bases. In germline, CDR1 is SEHNR, CDR2 FQNEAQ (reference sequence). The CDR3 consists of 14 residues. J lost 14 bases, V lost 5 bases, and 10 bases had no gene match.

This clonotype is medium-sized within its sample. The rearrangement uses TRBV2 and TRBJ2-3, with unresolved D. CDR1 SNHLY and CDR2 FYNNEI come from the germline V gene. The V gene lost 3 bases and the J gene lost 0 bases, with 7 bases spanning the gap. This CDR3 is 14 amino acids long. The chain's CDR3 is CASSEGWSTDTQYF. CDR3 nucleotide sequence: TGTGCCAGCAGTGAGGGGTGGAGCACAGATACGCAGTATTTT.

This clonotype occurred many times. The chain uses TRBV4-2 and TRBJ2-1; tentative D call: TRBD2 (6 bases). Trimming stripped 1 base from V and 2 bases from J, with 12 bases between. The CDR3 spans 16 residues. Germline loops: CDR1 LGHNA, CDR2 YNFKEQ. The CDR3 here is CASSQVGASAYNEQFF. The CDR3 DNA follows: TGTGCCAGCAGCCAAGTGGGAGCTAGCGCCTACAATGAGCAGTTCTTC.

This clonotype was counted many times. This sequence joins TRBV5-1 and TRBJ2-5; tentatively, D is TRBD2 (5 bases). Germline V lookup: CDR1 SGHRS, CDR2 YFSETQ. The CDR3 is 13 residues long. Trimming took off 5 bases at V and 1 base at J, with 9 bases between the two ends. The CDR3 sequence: CASRRVSQETQYF. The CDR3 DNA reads TGCGCCAGCAGGCGGGTGTCCCAAGAGACCCAGTACTTC.

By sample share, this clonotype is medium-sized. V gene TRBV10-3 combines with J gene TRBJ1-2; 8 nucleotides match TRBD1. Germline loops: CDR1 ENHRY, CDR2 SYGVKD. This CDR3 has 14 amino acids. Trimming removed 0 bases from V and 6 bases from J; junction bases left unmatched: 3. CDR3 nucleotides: TGTGCCATCAGTGAGTCTGTACAGGGGGATGGCTACACCTTC. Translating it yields CAISESVQGDGYTF.

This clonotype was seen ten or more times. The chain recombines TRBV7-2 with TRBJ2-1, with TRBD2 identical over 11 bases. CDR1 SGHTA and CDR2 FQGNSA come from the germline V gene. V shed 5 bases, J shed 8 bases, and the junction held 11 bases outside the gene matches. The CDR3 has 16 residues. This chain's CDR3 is CASSTDSGRALYEQFF. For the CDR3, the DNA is TGTGCCAGCAGCACAGATAGCGGGAGGGCCTTGTATGAGCAGTTCTTC.

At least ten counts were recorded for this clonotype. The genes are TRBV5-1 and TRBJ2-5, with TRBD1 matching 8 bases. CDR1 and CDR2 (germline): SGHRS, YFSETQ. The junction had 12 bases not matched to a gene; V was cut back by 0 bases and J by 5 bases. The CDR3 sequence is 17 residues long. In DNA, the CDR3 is TGCGCCAGCAGCTTGGCCCCCCCGGGACAGGCCGCTGAGACCCAGTACTTC. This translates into CASSLAPPGQAAETQYF.

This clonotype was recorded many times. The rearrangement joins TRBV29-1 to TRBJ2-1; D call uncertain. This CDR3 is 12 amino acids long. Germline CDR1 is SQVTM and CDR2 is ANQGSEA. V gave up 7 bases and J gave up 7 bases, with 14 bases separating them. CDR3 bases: TGCAGCGGGCGGATCGGGTGGAATGAGCAGTTCTTC. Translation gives CSGRIGWNEQFF.

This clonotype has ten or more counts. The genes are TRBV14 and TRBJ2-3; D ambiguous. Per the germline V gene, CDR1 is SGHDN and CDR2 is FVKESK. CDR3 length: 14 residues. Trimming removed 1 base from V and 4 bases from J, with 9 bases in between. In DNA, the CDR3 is TGTGCCAGCAGCCAAGTAGGTCTAGCAGATACGCAGTATTTT. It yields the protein CASSQVGLADTQYF.

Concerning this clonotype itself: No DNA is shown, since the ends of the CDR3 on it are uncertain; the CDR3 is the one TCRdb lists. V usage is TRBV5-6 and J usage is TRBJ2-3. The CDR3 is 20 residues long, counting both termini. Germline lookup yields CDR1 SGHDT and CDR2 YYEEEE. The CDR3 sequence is CASSFYICSVFQDDTDTQYF.

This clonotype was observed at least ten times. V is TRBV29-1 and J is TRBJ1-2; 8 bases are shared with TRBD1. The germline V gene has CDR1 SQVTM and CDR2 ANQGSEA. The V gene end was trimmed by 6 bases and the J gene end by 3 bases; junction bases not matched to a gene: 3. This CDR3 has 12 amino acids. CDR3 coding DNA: TGCAGCGTCGACAGGGGCGACTATGGCTACACCTTC. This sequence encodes CSVDRGDYGYTF.

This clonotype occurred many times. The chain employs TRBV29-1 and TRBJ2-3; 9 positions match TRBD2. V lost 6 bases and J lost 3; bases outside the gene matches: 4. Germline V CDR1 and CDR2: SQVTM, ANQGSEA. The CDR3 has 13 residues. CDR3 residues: CSVSGRYTDTQYF. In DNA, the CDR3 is TGCAGCGTGAGCGGGAGGTATACAGATACGCAGTATTTT.